This T cell receptor beta chain derives from a study of ipilimumab plus nivolumab after autologous stem cell transplantation. Germline CDR1 is LGHNT and CDR2 is FRNRAP. The CDR3 length is 12 residues. Deletions cut 5 bases from V and 7 bases from J, with 9 bases between. Profiling relied on immunoSEQ multiplex PCR, and the TCRdb table lists in-frame clones only, not all of them. This table holds over 80,000 clones, 75% to 85% found once. Starting 14 to 28 days after autologous transplant, ipilimumab 1 mg/kg was given. The material was PBMCs, obtained in a trial of ipilimumab plus nivolumab as post-transplant consolidation. The chain has TRBV12-5 and TRBJ2-1; D remains ambiguous. This TCR came from a male donor with diffuse large B-cell lymphoma. The CDR3 sequence: CASGLGLNEQFF. CDR3 nucleotide sequence: TGTGCTAGTGGTCTAGGTTTGAATGAGCAGTTCTTC.